Listed below are T cell receptor beta chains from one sample, sequenced in a study of blood T cell repertoires in COVID-19. Profiling relied on immunoSEQ multiplex PCR, and the TCRdb table lists in-frame clones only, not all of them. The data show about 300,000 clones, about 83% seen once. The material sequenced was peripheral blood. Source of these receptors: a woman aged 50 to 65 who had recovered from COVID-19. The CDR3 runs from the conserved cysteine through the conserved F or W. Fields, in order: D gene, V gene, J gene, clone size, CDR3 protein, CDR3 DNA. D genes are given only for firm matches. Size tells how often a clone was seen (once, few, many) or the class of an expanded clone, and some rows leave it out.

NA	TRBV2	TRBJ1-1	NA	CASGQQNTEAFF	TGTGCCAGCGGACAGCAGAACACTGAAGCTTTCTTT
TRBD2	TRBV27	TRBJ2-2	NA	CASSYSGIPNGELFF	TGTGCCAGCAGTTACAGCGGGATACCGAACGGGGAGCTGTTTTTT
TRBD1	TRBV7-2	TRBJ1-6	NA	CASSHTGASSYNSPLHF	TGTGCCAGCAGCCATACAGGGGCTAGCTCCTATAATTCACCCCTCCACTTT
NA	TRBV5-6	TRBJ2-5	NA	CASSLLETQYF	TGTGCCAGCAGCTTGCTCGAGACCCAGTACTTC
NA	TRBV6-4	TRBJ2-2	few	CASSEGADTGELFF	TGTGCCAGCAGTGAAGGGGCCGACACCGGGGAGCTGTTTTTT
NA	TRBV3-1/TRBV3-2	TRBJ1-5	NA	CASSQASGESNQPQHF	TGTGCCAGCAGCCAAGCTTCAGGGGAAAGCAATCAGCCCCAGCATTTT
NA	TRBV21-1	TRBJ2-1	NA	CASSTPTGVYLYNEQFF	TGTGCCAGCAGCACCCCGACAGGGGTCTACTTATACAATGAGCAGTTCTTC
NA	TRBV29-1	TRBJ1-2	NA	CSVERAQGLYGYTF	TGCAGCGTTGAACGGGCACAGGGCCTCTATGGCTACACCTTC
NA	TRBV7-2	TRBJ1-2	NA	CASSQAWGESYGYTF	TGTGCCAGCAGCCAGGCGTGGGGGGAGAGCTATGGCTACACCTTC
NA	TRBV6-2/TRBV6-3	TRBJ1-5	NA	CASSLRDKRVINQPQHF	TGTGCCAGCAGCCTCCGGGACAAAAGGGTAATAAATCAGCCCCAGCATTTT
TRBD2	TRBV19	TRBJ2-7	NA	CASRVAGGSSYEQYF	TGTGCCAGTAGGGTAGCGGGGGGGAGCTCCTACGAGCAGTACTTC
TRBD2	TRBV27	TRBJ2-3	NA	CATGTSGGRMRADTQYF	TGTGCCACCGGGACTAGCGGGGGGAGGATGAGGGCAGATACGCAGTATTTT
TRBD2	TRBV4-2	TRBJ2-3	NA	CASSQVASGDTDTQYF	TGTGCCAGCAGCCAAGTAGCTAGCGGGGACACAGATACGCAGTATTTT
TRBD1	TRBV28	TRBJ1-5	few	CASSYGRTGGYSNQPQHF	TGTGCCAGCAGCTATGGACGAACAGGGGGGTATAGCAATCAGCCCCAGCATTTT
TRBD1	TRBV30	TRBJ2-7	NA	CAFNWDRVGEQYF	TGTGCCTTCAATTGGGACAGGGTAGGAGAGCAGTACTTC
TRBD2	TRBV24-1	TRBJ2-2	NA	CATSSAGANTGELFF	TGTGCCACCAGTTCAGCGGGAGCGAACACCGGGGAGCTGTTTTTT
TRBD1	TRBV27	TRBJ1-5	once	CASSRDRGSQPQHF	TGTGCCAGCAGTCGGGACAGGGGGAGTCAGCCCCAGCATTTT
NA	TRBV24-1	TRBJ2-1	NA	CATSGGQGHYNEQFF	TGTGCCACCAGTGGGGGGCAGGGGCACTACAATGAGCAGTTCTTC
NA	TRBV6-1	TRBJ2-1	NA	CASSEGQARLVREQFF	TGTGCCAGCAGTGAAGGGCAGGCTCGACTAGTCCGTGAGCAGTTCTTC
TRBD2	TRBV10-3	TRBJ2-5	NA	CAIGAGGRETQYF	TGTGCCATCGGCGCGGGGGGGCGTGAGACCCAGTACTTC
TRBD2	TRBV9	TRBJ2-1	NA	CASSVGGLAASAYNEQFF	TGTGCCAGCAGCGTAGGAGGGCTAGCGGCGTCAGCTTACAATGAGCAGTTCTTC
NA	TRBV7-8	TRBJ2-1	NA	CASSDRQYNEQFF	TGTGCCAGCAGCGACCGACAGTACAATGAGCAGTTCTTC
NA	TRBV28	TRBJ1-2	once	CASSSQGHYGYTF	TGTGCCAGCAGTTCCCAGGGACATTACGGCTACACCTTC
NA	TRBV19	TRBJ2-7	NA	CASSIALLLSYEQYF	TGTGCCAGTAGTATCGCACTCTTACTCTCCTACGAGCAGTACTTC
TRBD1	TRBV5-1	TRBJ2-3	NA	CASIPGQSTDTQYF	TGCGCCAGCATACCGGGACAGAGCACAGATACGCAGTATTTT
TRBD1	TRBV4-1	TRBJ1-6	NA	CASSQDLGQGNAYNSPLHF	TGCGCCAGCAGCCAAGATCTGGGACAGGGGAACGCCTATAATTCACCCCTCCACTTT
TRBD1	TRBV7-9	TRBJ1-5	NA	CASSSGQGPYQPQHF	TGTGCCAGCAGCTCGGGACAGGGACCTTATCAGCCCCAGCATTTT
NA	TRBV7-2	TRBJ1-1	NA	CASSLWTLGAMNTEAFF	TGTGCCAGCAGCTTATGGACGTTGGGGGCCATGAACACTGAAGCTTTCTTT
TRBD2	TRBV5-1	TRBJ2-2	few	CASRRTSGRIHTGELFF	TGCGCCAGCAGAAGGACTAGCGGGAGAATTCACACCGGGGAGCTGTTTTTT
TRBD1	TRBV7-3	TRBJ1-1	once	CASSTQGADEAFF	TGTGCCAGCAGCACACAGGGGGCGGATGAAGCTTTCTTT
NA	TRBV7-9	TRBJ1-6	NA	CASSLVTGSDSPLHF	TGTGCCAGCAGCTTAGTTACAGGCAGTGATTCACCCCTCCACTTT
NA	TRBV4-1	TRBJ2-5	NA	CASSTIGGRLQETQYF	TGCGCCAGCAGTACGATCGGGGGGCGACTCCAAGAGACCCAGTACTTC
NA	TRBV4-3	TRBJ2-7	NA	CASSQMGTGLSSYEQYF	TGCGCCAGCAGCCAAATGGGAACAGGGTTAAGCTCCTACGAGCAGTACTTC
TRBD2	TRBV6-2/TRBV6-3	TRBJ2-7	NA	CASSYSSRLAGAYEQYF	TGTGCCAGCAGTTACTCATCGCGATTGGCGGGAGCCTACGAGCAGTACTTC
NA	TRBV5-1	TRBJ2-7	NA	CASSPRPDPEGEQYF	TGCGCCAGCAGCCCGAGACCGGACCCGGAGGGCGAGCAGTACTTC
TRBD2	TRBV9	TRBJ2-7	NA	CASSVVGGSGEQYF	TGTGCCAGCAGCGTAGTGGGAGGGTCGGGCGAGCAGTACTTC